The 7 T cell receptor beta chains presented below share a single source sample, sequenced in a study of regulatory T cells in long-lasting Graves disease. Time point in this sample: newly diagnosed GD, antithyroid drugs for less than 3 months. Extracted PBMC RNA gave rise to the TCR library. According to the study, TCR beta libraries were built with iRepertoire HTBI primers and CDR3-region Arm-PCR. TCRdb reprocessed the multiplex PCR reads with MiXCR, giving one entry per CDR3 protein. The sample has hundreds of thousands of distinct CDR3 sequences; about 13% are singletons. The data were also submitted as part of a second study, on T cells in Graves' hyperthyroidism and ophthalmopathy.

The sequenced sample was peripheral blood mononuclear cells (PBMCs), obtained at new diagnosis, from a patient treated with antithyroid drugs. The receptors were sampled from a man aged 25-45 years with Graves disease.

This clonotype came up many times. The rearrangement joins TRBV6-1 to TRBJ2-2; 10 nucleotides agree with TRBD1. Germline V lookup: CDR1 MNHNS, CDR2 SASEGT. The CDR3 spans 14 residues. J gave up 5 bases and V 10 bases, and 7 bases lay outside the gene matches. The DNA of the CDR3 is TGTGCCACCCCCGGGACAGGGGTAACCGGGGAGCTGTTTTTT. Protein: CATPGTGVTGELFF.

The V gene is TRBV20-1, the J gene TRBJ2-4; D unresolved. Deletions cut 0 bases from V and 3 bases from J, with 6 bases between. Germline CDR1 is DFQATT and CDR2 is SNEGSKA (reference sequence). The CDR3 loop spans 13 amino acids. The CDR3 here is CSARESYKNIQYF. The CDR3 region has the DNA TGCAGTGCTAGAGAAAGTTACAAAAACATTCAGTACTTC.

The chain couples TRBV11-1 to TRBJ2-2; unclear D gene. The V gene lost 5 bases and the J gene lost 9 bases, with 7 bases spanning the gap. The CDR3 spans 11 residues. CDR1 is SGHAT and CDR2 is FQDESV in the germline V gene (reference sequence). DNA for the CDR3: TGTGCCAGCAGCCTCCAACGGGAGCTGTTTTTT. Its protein product is CASSLQRELFF.

This clonotype was counted many times. The J gene is TRBJ2-3, the V gene TRBV15, with D possibly matching TRBD2 (6 bases). The germline gives CDR1 LNHNV, CDR2 YYDKDF (reference sequence). This CDR3 has 15 residues. The ends were cut back, 2 bases at V and 1 base at J, with 10 bases in the middle. This chain's CDR3 is CATSRSIAGTDTQYF. CDR3 nucleotides: TGTGCCACCAGCAGATCCATAGCGGGCACAGATACGCAGTATTTT.

At least ten counts were recorded for this clonotype. The chain combines TRBV6-4 with TRBJ2-5; TRBD2 agrees at 12 bases. With 5 bases clipped from V and 3 bases from J, the junction kept 7 bases outside the gene matches. CDR1 and CDR2 from the germline V gene are MRHNA and SNTAGT. The CDR3 covers 16 residues. CDR3 sequence (DNA): TGTGCCAGCAGTTATGAGCCTAGCGGGAGGGAAGAGACCCAGTACTTC. Its protein is CASSYEPSGREETQYF.

This sequence joins TRBV6-1 and TRBJ2-3; D ambiguous. Germline CDR1 MNHNS, CDR2 SASEGT. V gave up 2 bases and J gave up 5 bases, with 11 bases separating them. The CDR3 length is 14 residues. The CDR3 region has the DNA TGTGCCAGCAGTGAAAGTAACCCAGTAGATACGCAGTATTTT. It is translated as CASSESNPVDTQYF.

This clonotype was detected many times. V usage is TRBV29-1 and J usage is TRBJ2-7; 9 bases agree with TRBD1. The CDR3 loop spans 11 amino acids. Germline trimming cut 7 bases from V and 7 bases from J; bases unmatched to any gene: 5. From germline, CDR1 is SQVTM and CDR2 ANQGSEA. CDR3 sequence (DNA): TGCAGCGCCTACAGGGGGCGAGAGCAGTACTTC. This gives the protein CSAYRGREQYF.